The clone carrying this T cell receptor (beta chain) was seen a handful of times. Its antigen remains unidentified. CDR1 and CDR2 from the germline V gene are MNHEY and SVGAGI. V shed 6 bases, J shed 4 bases, and the junction held 5 bases outside the gene matches. This CDR3 spans 13 amino acids. The entry originates in a study of T-cell memory formation after mild COVID-19. Study-wide results and caveats: Some responding clones appeared in pre-infection memory, suggesting cross-reactive memory joined.

TCRdb recomputed calls from the 5' RACE reads with MiXCR, one row per CDR3 protein. The repertoire includes 400,000 to 500,000 distinct CDR3 sequences, around 17% of them detected once, and 20% to 25% sits in the top ten. What was sequenced was PBMCs or a T cell subset sorted from them (not recorded which). The rearrangement uses TRBV6-5 and TRBJ1-2, with 7 bases that match TRBD1. This TCR was sampled from a man younger than 35 who had mild COVID-19 (a few samples of this study predate the infection). Cell type and time point are not known. The DNA for the CDR3 is TGTGCCAGCAGCCTGACAGGGATCTATGGCTACACCTTC. It yields the protein CASSLTGIYGYTF.